This T cell receptor beta chain was identified during a study of control samples from healthy donors and cancer patients. Here immunoSEQ multiplex PCR was the method, and the copy in TCRdb shows in-frame clones only, minus some. The sample has 170,000 or so clones, approximately 92% seen once; the top ten hold roughly 1.5%. CDR1 MDHEN and CDR2 SYDVKM come from the germline V gene. The CDR3 runs 15 residues. V was cut by 5 bases and J by 0 bases, with 14 bases left in between. The sequencing sample was made of blood. This clonotype was sampled from a young man in good health. The chain uses TRBV28 and TRBJ2-7; possible D gene TRBD1, 6 bases. The CDR3 nucleotides are TGTGCCAGCAGTCCGGACAGATTATACTCCTACGAGCAGTACTTC. It is translated as CASSPDRLYSYEQYF.